A selection of T cell receptor beta chains follows, all from one sample in a study of blood T cell repertoires in COVID-19. Libraries were prepared by immunoSEQ multiplex PCR; TCRdb keeps only in-frame clonotypes and omits some of them. The top ten clones hold less than 3.5% of a sample with 200,000 to 250,000 clones, about four fifths of them seen once. Sequencing was performed on peripheral blood. These receptors all come from a woman aged 18 to 35 with acute or convalescent COVID-19. CDR3s include the opening cysteine and the closing phenylalanine or tryptophan. A D gene is named only where the DNA matches it firmly. Expanded clones get a size class; other rows say once, few or many, or leave the size out.

NA,TRBV6-4,NA,TRBJ2-3,TGTGCCAGCAGGCCAACAGGGTATAGGGCAGATACGCAGTATTTT,CASRPTGYRADTQYF
NA,TRBV7-9,once,TRBJ2-5,TGTGCCAGCAGGGCTGCCCAAGAGACCCAGTACTTC,CASRAAQETQYF
NA,TRBV6-5,NA,TRBJ2-3,TGTGCCAGCAGCCTAAACAGGGTTCCGCAGTATTTT,CASSLNRVPQYF
TRBD2,TRBV5-4,NA,TRBJ2-1,TGTGCCAGCAGCGGCCCAACGGGGGGCAATGAGCAGTTCTTC,CASSGPTGGNEQFF
NA,TRBV7-9,once,TRBJ2-3,TGTGCCAGCAGCTTACGGGAGCCTAGCACAGATACGCAGTATTTT,CASSLREPSTDTQYF
TRBD2,TRBV11-2,NA,TRBJ2-5,TGTGCCAGCAGCTTATCCCTAGCGGGATGGGGAGAGACCCAGTACTTC,CASSLSLAGWGETQYF
TRBD2,TRBV27,NA,TRBJ2-1,TGTGCCAGCAGACTAAGCGGGAGCTCCTACAATGAGCAGTTCTTC,CASRLSGSSYNEQFF
NA,TRBV29-1,few,TRBJ2-5,TGCAGCGCCCCAACATGGGCGGGGATTCAAGAGACCCAGTACTTC,CSAPTWAGIQETQYF
TRBD2,TRBV16,NA,TRBJ2-7,TGTGCCAGCAGCCGTACTAGCGGGAGGGCCTACGAGCAGTACTTC,CASSRTSGRAYEQYF
TRBD2,TRBV29-1,NA,TRBJ2-5,TGCAGCGTTGAAGATAATCTTCGAGTAGCGGGAGGGATTTCGGTGGGAGAGACCCAGTACTTC,CSVEDNLRVAGGISVGETQYF
NA,TRBV11-2,NA,TRBJ2-5,TGTGCCAGCAGTTCTGGTAACGGTGCGCGGCGCCCTGAAGAGACCCAGTACTTC,CASSSGNGARRPEETQYF
TRBD2,TRBV2,NA,TRBJ2-3,TGTGCCAGCAATGAACTAGCGGGAGTGGGAGATACGCAGTATTTT,CASNELAGVGDTQYF
NA,TRBV29-1,NA,TRBJ1-1,TGCAGCGTTGGTGGGAGAAGTGAAGCTTTCTTT,CSVGGRSEAFF
TRBD1,TRBV29-1,NA,TRBJ1-1,TGCAGCGTTTCCGACAGGGGGCGCCCTGAAGCTTTCTTT,CSVSDRGRPEAFF
NA,TRBV19,NA,TRBJ1-1,TGTGCCAGTAGTATAGATGGGGGCAGAGCTTTCTTT,CASSIDGGRAFF
NA,TRBV7-9,NA,TRBJ2-7,TGTGCCAGCAGCTGGACAGTTTACGAGCAGTACTTC,CASSWTVYEQYF
NA,TRBV11-2,NA,TRBJ1-6,TGTGCCAGCCTACGGACTAGGGGCTCACCCCTCCACTTT,CASLRTRGSPLHF
NA,TRBV6-1,NA,TRBJ2-1,TGTGCCAGCAGTGAAGCCTTCACCGGAGGACGCAATGAGCAGTTCTTC,CASSEAFTGGRNEQFF
TRBD1,TRBV28,few,TRBJ1-2,TGTGCCAGCATGCGGGGACAGCCAGTAACTAACTATGGCTACACCTTC,CASMRGQPVTNYGYTF
NA,TRBV18,NA,TRBJ2-1,TGTGCCAGCTCACCACTGGAGGACAATGAGCAGTTCTTC,CASSPLEDNEQFF
TRBD2,TRBV5-1,NA,TRBJ2-7,TGCGCCAGCAGCCTAGCGGGGATCTCCTACGAGCAGTACTTC,CASSLAGISYEQYF
TRBD1,TRBV19,once,TRBJ1-1,TGTGCCAGTAGTAAGGGGACAGCCTTGAACACTGAAGCTTTCTTT,CASSKGTALNTEAFF
NA,TRBV9,NA,TRBJ1-1,TGTGCCAGCAGCACCCGGACGGGGGCTGAAGCTTTCTTT,CASSTRTGAEAFF